This T cell receptor (beta chain) was sequenced for a study of T cell changes during pregnancy in multiple sclerosis. In germline, CDR1 is SNHLY, CDR2 FYNNEI. The CDR3 covers 17 residues. V lost 0 bases, J lost 0 bases, and 14 bases lay in between. Repertoires were generated with immunoSEQ multiplex PCR, while TCRdb's copy carries only in-frame clones and drops some. The sample consists of some 85,000 clones, around 95% of them appearing once. The material sequenced was peripheral blood, taken in the second trimester of pregnancy. The J gene is TRBJ1-1, the V gene TRBV2, with D hard to call. This TCR was recovered from a female donor in good health, enrolled as a control in a pregnancy study. DNA for the CDR3: TGTGCCAGCAGTGAAGCAGTGGCAGGCATCATGAACACTGAAGCTTTCTTT. Amino acids: CASSEAVAGIMNTEAFF.